These T cell receptor beta chains were read from a single sample in a study of graft-versus-host responses after intestinal transplantation. The antigens of these receptors remain unknown. The data were produced by immunoSEQ multiplex PCR, yet TCRdb's version contains in-frame clones alone and is incomplete. The table includes 85,000 to 100,000 clones, 80% to 95% detected once. The starting material was unstimulated CD8+ T cells sorted from spleen or lymph node cells, obtained before transplant. These receptor sequences come from a human donor who was the organ donor for an intestinal transplant. Both conserved end residues are part of each CDR3.

>TRBJ2-7|TRBV28
CASTQDFNSYEQYF
>TRBJ2-7|TRBV6-6
CASSQMVAASSYEQYF
>TRBJ2-7|TRBV14
CASSRSGRSEQYF
>TRBJ2-7|TRBV7-9
CASSFDRGPYEQYF
>TRBJ1-2|TRBV5-1
CASSFSGGNYGYTF
>TRBJ2-1|TRBV10-1
CASSGTRDSRSDEQFF
>TRBJ1-2|TRBV7-8
CASSLAARVNGYTF
>TRBJ2-7|TRBV5-5
CASSFPPGGSYEQYF
>TRBJ1-3|TRBV28
CASSPRPFKEFRGNTIYF
>TRBJ2-2|TRBV7-9
CASSYSGPTGELFF
>TRBJ2-3|TRBV28
CASSFEERETDTQYF
>TRBJ2-7|TRBV13
CASSLTPSGSGEQYF
>TRBJ1-1|TRBV5-1
CASSTAGTGRLGDTEAFF
>TRBJ2-3|TRBV7-9
CASSFPPDTQYF
>TRBJ2-7|TRBV19
CASSIFLVAGATYEQYF
>TRBJ1-1|TRBV28
CASSLRDSSNTEAFF
>TRBJ2-7|TRBV27
CASSMGTSGIYEQYF
>TRBJ1-2|TRBV7-8
CASSPRTGPDNYGYTF
>TRBJ2-1|TRBV14
CASSQDAVSGRPAYNEQFF
>TRBJ1-2|TRBV30
CAWRGGTGNYGYTF
>TRBJ2-7|TRBV25-1
CASSRTGGRGEQYF
>TRBJ2-7|TRBV5-5
CASSSRLAGIYEQYF
>TRBJ2-2|TRBV4-2
CASSQAVTGELFF
>TRBJ2-7|TRBV5-8
CASSLYSGFSYEQYF
>TRBJ2-7|TRBV4-1
CASSQDSTSGTIEQYF
>TRBJ1-1|TRBV4-2
CASSPDRVTEAFF
>TRBJ2-3|TRBV5-1
CASSVVTGFDTQYF
>TRBJ1-5|TRBV6-1
CASSEGGQLLPQHF
>TRBJ2-1|TRBV20-1
CSARDRDTFF
>TRBJ1-2|TRBV4-1
CASSGLGEGPTRGYTF
>TRBJ1-1|TRBV6-6
CASSYSTGGGGTEAFF
>TRBJ1-1|TRBV30
CAWSQGGRNTEAFF
>TRBJ2-3|TRBV7-3
CASSLTGGTDTQYF
>TRBJ2-1|TRBV7-6
CASRGVAGSFF
>TRBJ2-3|TRBV7-3
CASSRSGSTDTQYF
>TRBJ1-2|TRBV5-1
CASSSRTTTGSGYTF
>TRBJ2-7|TRBV20-1
CSAETDYEQYF
>TRBJ1-2|TRBV18
CASSPPDRGYWYGYTF
>TRBJ2-5|TRBV29-1
CSVLTSRETQYF
>TRBJ1-1|TRBV15
CATSRDRRGAFF
>TRBJ2-7|TRBV29-1
CSVEDGQSYEQYF
>TRBJ1-4|TRBV4-1
CASSQQYTLSTNEKLFF
>TRBJ1-4|TRBV4-1
CASSQVSSANEKLFF
>TRBJ2-3|TRBV11-3
CASSLVGARTDTQYF
>TRBJ2-1|TRBV7-3
CASSLVAGGYNEQFF
>TRBJ1-5|TRBV27
CASSLYRGHQPQHF
>TRBJ1-3|TRBV9
CASRGGTSGNTIYF
>TRBJ2-5|TRBV30
CAWTPGAGGLTETQYF
>TRBJ1-2|TRBV4-1
CASSQTTGYGYTF